The 26 T cell receptor beta chains given below trace back to one sample, sequenced in a study of shared clonotypes between healthy human individuals. The table came from immunoSEQ multiplex PCR; TCRdb's copy has only in-frame clones and leaves some out. The table shows about 2.4 million clones, with about 92% occurring only once. Sequenced sample: naive CD4+ T cells sorted from blood. Subset described: CD45RA+ positively selected. The receptor source for this set is a man aged 18 to 30 in good health.

The genes are TRBV6-6 and TRBJ2-5; no clear D. The CDR3 covers 13 residues. Germline assignment: CDR1 MNHNY and CDR2 SVGAGI (reference sequence). V was pared by 4 bases and J by 2 bases, with 8 bases between. CDR3 protein: CASSLTFQETQYF. CDR3 nucleotides: TGTGCCAGCAGTTTGACATTTCAAGAGACCCAGTACTTC.

This clone occurred once. The gene calls are TRBV4-3 and TRBJ2-3, with D hard to call. Trimming took off 1 base at V and 5 bases at J, with 7 bases between the two ends. Germline-derived CDR1 and CDR2 are LGHNA and YSLEER. CDR3 length: 13 amino acids. The CDR3 reads CASSQVGGDTQYF. DNA for the CDR3: TGCGCCAGCAGCCAAGTCGGCGGAGATACGCAGTATTTT.

The CDR3: CASSPDRAYGYTF. CDR3 DNA sequence: TGTGCCAGCAGCCCAGACAGGGCCTATGGCTACACCTTC. The chain combines TRBV7-9 with TRBJ1-2; TRBD1 matches 7 bases. Germline CDR1 reads SEHNR; CDR2 reads FQNEAQ (reference sequence). The CDR3 is made up of 13 amino acids. V was pared by 5 bases and J by 4 bases, with 4 bases of the junction left unmatched.

The chain links TRBV18 to TRBJ2-5; D not certain. The CDR3 spans 14 residues. The germline gives CDR1 KGHSH, CDR2 LQKENI. The germline V and J ends were trimmed by 1 base and 2 bases, with 8 bases remaining between them. This CDR3 is CASSPHPLQETQYF. The CDR3 bases are TGTGCCAGCTCACCACACCCCCTACAAGAGACCCAGTACTTC.

This rearrangement joins TRBV11-2 to TRBJ2-7; 14 bases line up with TRBD2. CDR1 and CDR2 (germline): SGHAT, FQNNGV. The J segment lost 7 bases and the V segment lost 6 bases, leaving 8 bases of the junction unmatched. This CDR3 comprises 15 residues. The DNA for the CDR3 is TGTGCCAGCAGTCGCGGGACTAGCGGGAGCGGGGAGCAGTACTTC. It encodes CASSRGTSGSGEQYF.

The CDR3 DNA is TGTGCCAGTCACAGCGAATCCTCTGGAAACACCATATATTTT. It specifies CASHSESSGNTIYF. The chain is built from TRBV2 and TRBJ1-3; D gene ambiguous. Germline V lookup: CDR1 SNHLY, CDR2 FYNNEI. The CDR3 contains 14 residues. Trimming cost V 9 bases and J 0 bases, with 12 bases left between them. Full variable domain (missing parts from reference TRBV2 and TRBJ1-3): EPEVTQTPSHQVTQMGQEVILRCVPISNHLYFYWYRQILGQKVEFLVSFYNNEISEKSEIFDDQFSVERPDGSNFTLKIRSTKLEDSAMYFCASHSESSGNTIYFGEGSWLTVV.

The DNA for the CDR3 is TGTGCCAGCAGCTTAGGGTTACCGCTGCGCGCTGAAGCTTTCTTT. Translated: CASSLGLPLRAEAFF. This sequence joins TRBV7-8 and TRBJ1-1; D remains ambiguous. CDR1 is SGHVS and CDR2 is FQNEAQ in the germline V gene. Trimming removed 1 base from V and 6 bases from J, with 15 bases in between. CDR3 size: 15 residues.

In the case of this clone: The same CDR3 is also encoded by other DNA sequences in this sample. The rearrangement uses TRBV7-2 and TRBJ2-2; possible D gene TRBD2, 7 bases. Germline assignment: CDR1 SGHTA and CDR2 FQGNSA. V was clipped by 5 bases and J by 0 bases, with 13 bases between them. This CDR3 contains 16 residues. As DNA, the CDR3 is TGTGCCAGCAGCCCCAGGGGAGGGTCGAACACCGGGGAGCTGTTTTTT. This gives the protein CASSPRGGSNTGELFF.

About this clone itself: The identical CDR3 is also encoded by other nucleotide sequences in the sample. The chain joins TRBV18 to TRBJ2-7; D not resolved. There are 13 residues in the CDR3. Germline CDR1 is KGHSH and CDR2 is LQKENI. V lost 3 bases and J lost 0, with 6 bases in between. CDR3 sequence: CASSPPSSYEQYF. The DNA for the CDR3 is TGTGCCAGCTCACCTCCTAGCTCCTACGAGCAGTACTTC.

J is TRBJ2-3 and V is TRBV7-8; 10 nucleotides match TRBD2. The CDR3 extends over 15 amino acids. With 5 bases clipped from V and 11 bases from J, the junction kept 13 bases outside the gene matches. Per germline, CDR1 SGHVS and CDR2 FQNEAQ. The CDR3 spells CASSPSGGAVALQYF. CDR3 bases: TGTGCCAGCAGCCCCAGCGGGGGGGCAGTAGCGTTGCAGTATTTT.

This clone was seen only once. Within the sample, other DNA sequences also encode this same CDR3. V is TRBV28 and J is TRBJ1-5, with TRBD1 identical over 9 bases. After removal of 2 bases from V and 3 bases from J, the junction contained 2 bases not matched to a gene. The CDR3 runs to 15 residues. Germline-derived CDR1 and CDR2 are MDHEN and SYDVKM. CDR3 in DNA: TGTGCCAGCAGTTTAGGGACAGGGTTCAATCAGCCCCAGCATTTT. Protein product: CASSLGTGFNQPQHF. Full variable domain (remainder filled in from reference TRBV28 and TRBJ1-5): DVKVTQSSRYLVKRTGEKVFLECVQDMDHENMFWYRQDPGLGLRLIYFSYDVKMKEKGDIPEGYSVSREKKERFSLILESASTNQTSMYLCASSLGTGFNQPQHFGDGTRLSIL.

To note about this clone: The sample contains more than one DNA sequence encoding this CDR3. The chain has TRBV2 and TRBJ2-2, with D possibly TRBD1 on 6 matching bases. Trimming took off 7 bases at V and 5 bases at J, with 11 bases between the two ends. This CDR3 region has 13 residues. Germline assignment: CDR1 SNHLY and CDR2 FYNNEI. CDR3 region: CASKGQGTGELFF. The CDR3 DNA reads as TGTGCCAGCAAGGGACAAGGGACCGGGGAGCTGTTTTTT. The full variable domain, with the rest looked up from reference TRBV2 and TRBJ2-2, is EPEVTQTPSHQVTQMGQEVILRCVPISNHLYFYWYRQILGQKVEFLVSFYNNEISEKSEIFDDQFSVERPDGSNFTLKIRSTKLEDSAMYFCASKGQGTGELFFGEGSRLTVL.

The chain links TRBV19 to TRBJ1-2; D remains unclear. Germline V gene lookup returns CDR1 LNHDA and CDR2 SQIVND (reference sequence). Trimming took off 6 bases at V and 2 bases at J, with 13 bases between the two ends. This CDR3 has 14 amino acids. The CDR3 DNA reads as TGTGCCAGTAGGCCGGATTGGGCCAACTATGGCTACACCTTC. Encoded protein: CASRPDWANYGYTF.

The rearrangement uses TRBV6-5 and TRBJ2-1; D is undetermined. The CDR3 is 11 residues long. Germline V CDR1 and CDR2: MNHEY, SVGAGI. The germline V and J ends were trimmed by 6 bases and 5 bases, with 5 bases remaining between them. The CDR3, as DNA: TGTGCCAGCAGGGAGAACAATGAGCAGTTCTTC. Translated, it gives CASRENNEQFF.

DNA of the CDR3: TGTGCCAGCAAGATGGGGGCCTACGAGCAGTACTTC. The encoded protein is CASKMGAYEQYF. The V call is TRBV6-1, the J call TRBJ2-7; D possibly uses TRBD1 or TRBD2 (5 bases each). V lost 7 bases and J lost 2, with 9 bases in between. The CDR3 has 12 amino acids. The V gene's germline CDR1 is MNHNS and CDR2 SASEGT.

The J gene is TRBJ2-3, the V gene TRBV15; 15 bases are a match to TRBD2. V dropped 6 bases and J dropped 4; count of bases not matched to a gene: 11. This CDR3 contains 18 residues. Germline CDR1 is LNHNV and CDR2 is YYDKDF (reference sequence). The CDR3 DNA reads TGTGCCACCAGGGGGGGGACTGGGACTAGCGGGAGGTCAGATACGCAGTATTTT. Its translation: CATRGGTGTSGRSDTQYF.

The gene calls are TRBV7-9 and TRBJ1-1, with 11 nucleotides matching TRBD1. The V segment lost 2 bases and the J segment 3 bases; nucleotides outside the gene matches: 5. This CDR3 is built from 16 residues. CDR1 and CDR2 (germline): SEHNR, FQNEAQ (reference sequence). The CDR3 bases are TGTGCCAGCAGCTTACCCCGGGACAGGGGGGACACTGAAGCTTTCTTT. Encoded protein: CASSLPRDRGDTEAFF.

This chain connects TRBV6-6 to TRBJ1-6; possible D gene TRBD1, 5 bases. CDR1 MNHNY and CDR2 SVGAGI come from the germline V gene (reference sequence). This CDR3 is built from 16 residues. Between the trimmed V and J ends, which lost 0 bases and 6 bases, there was a span of 12 bases. CDR3 amino acids: CASSYSLTVPNSPLHF. The CDR3 DNA is TGTGCCAGCAGTTACTCGCTGACAGTACCTAATTCACCCCTCCACTTT.

The chain combines TRBV30 with TRBJ2-6; D unclear. Germline V lookup: CDR1 GTSNPN, CDR2 SVGIG (reference sequence). V gave up 0 bases and J gave up 2 bases, with 5 bases separating them. The CDR3 has 14 residues. CDR3 in amino acids: CAWSVVTGANVLTF. CDR3 in DNA: TGTGCCTGGAGTGTAGTGACTGGGGCCAACGTCCTGACTTTC. Full variable domain (outside the CDR3, taken from reference TRBV30 and TRBJ2-6): SQTIHQWPATLVQPVGSPLSLECTVEGTSNPNLYWYRQAAGRGLQLLFYSVGIGQISSEVPQNLSASRPQDRQFILSSKKLLLSDSGFYLCAWSVVTGANVLTFGAGSRLTVL.

The chain is built from TRBV6-5 and TRBJ1-2, with a weak D call TRBD1 (5 bases). CDR1 and CDR2 (germline): MNHEY, SVGAGI. Trimming took off 6 bases at V and 5 bases at J, with 10 bases between the two ends. CDR3 length: 12 residues. CDR3 loop: CASRSGQYGYTF. CDR3 bases: TGTGCCAGCAGGTCGGGGCAGTATGGCTACACCTTC.

This rearrangement joins TRBV27 to TRBJ2-6, with 10 nucleotides matching TRBD1. The CDR3 spans 18 residues. V lost 6 bases to trimming and J lost 2 bases; unmatched junction nucleotides: 10. Per the germline V gene, CDR1 is MNHEY and CDR2 is SMNVEV (reference sequence). In DNA form, the CDR3 reads TGTGCCAGCAGCCCTACCTGGGACAGGGGACCTGGGGCCAACGTCCTGACTTTC. Amino acid sequence: CASSPTWDRGPGANVLTF.

J is TRBJ2-3 and V is TRBV9, with 9 bases that match TRBD2. In germline, CDR1 is SGDLS, CDR2 YYNGEE. The CDR3 spans 15 residues. After removal of 4 bases from V and 1 base from J, the junction contained 4 bases not matched to a gene. The CDR3, as DNA: TGTGCCAGCAGCCCGAGGACTAGCGGCACAGATACGCAGTATTTT. Its translation: CASSPRTSGTDTQYF. Together with reference TRBV9 and TRBJ2-3, the CDR3 gives the full variable domain: DSGVTQTPKHLITATGQRVTLRCSPRSGDLSVYWYQQSLDQGLQFLIQYYNGEERAKGNILERFSAQQFPDLHSELNLSSLELGDSALYFCASSPRTSGTDTQYFGPGTRLTVL.

This sequence joins TRBV2 and TRBJ1-2, with unresolved D. This CDR3 is 12 amino acids long. The germline CDR1 and CDR2 sequences are SNHLY and FYNNEI. Between the trimmed V and J ends, which lost 8 bases and 7 bases, there was a span of 14 bases. The CDR3 sequence: CASGRAAGGYTF. Written as DNA, the CDR3 is TGTGCCAGCGGGAGGGCAGCCGGTGGCTACACCTTC.

The CDR3 sequence: CASSSTSGGPWVGEQYF. The CDR3 DNA follows: TGTGCCAGCAGCTCGACTAGCGGGGGGCCGTGGGTTGGCGAGCAGTACTTC. The chain links TRBV7-9 to TRBJ2-7; 13 bases line up with TRBD2. J gave up 6 bases and V 4 bases, and 12 bases lay outside the gene matches. CDR3 size: 17 residues. Germline V gene data show CDR1 as SEHNR and CDR2 as FQNEAQ (reference sequence).

The chain combines TRBV2 with TRBJ2-7; 7 bases are shared with TRBD2. CDR1 SNHLY and CDR2 FYNNEI come from the germline V gene. V lost 4 bases, J lost 6 bases, and 6 bases stayed unmatched. The CDR3 contains 13 residues. CDR3 sequence (DNA): TGTGCCAGCAGTGTCCTAGCGGCCGCCGAGCAGTACTTC. Translating gives CASSVLAAAEQYF.

This clone was recorded only once. The chain recombines TRBV6-5 with TRBJ2-3; D unresolved. The CDR3 spans 14 residues. Germline assignment: CDR1 MNHEY and CDR2 SVGAGI. V was shortened by 4 bases and J by 3 bases, with 11 bases between the two germline ends. The DNA for the CDR3 is TGTGCCAGCAGTTTCCAGACGGTGACAGATACGCAGTATTTT. This translates into CASSFQTVTDTQYF.